The rows below give T cell receptor beta chains drawn from one sample of a study of early T cells in non-severe SARS-CoV-2 infection. TCRdb called the 5' RACE reads again in MiXCR, with one record for every CDR3 protein. Seen here are 20,000 to 25,000 distinct CDR3 sequences, roughly 4% observed once, and the top ten hold around 1.6%. Sequenced material: whole blood. These receptors were taken from an adult who was a healthcare worker with PCR-confirmed SARS-CoV-2 infection or an uninfected control (not recorded which). Both conserved end residues are part of each CDR3. The order of the fields is D gene, V gene, clone size, J gene, CDR3 length, CDR3 protein, CDR3 DNA. D genes are given only for firm matches. The size of a clone is reported for some rows only, either as once, few or many, or as a class for expanded clones.

>.|TRBV5-1|many|TRBJ2-7|16
CASSLDGGFRRGEQYF
TGCGCCAGCAGCTTGGATGGCGGGTTCCGGAGGGGGGAGCAGTACTTC
>.|TRBV5-4|.|TRBJ1-1|15
CASSLDMVTNTEAFF
TGTGCCAGCAGCTTGGATATGGTGACGAACACTGAAGCTTTCTTT
>TRBD2|TRBV7-9|many|TRBJ2-7|15
CASSSPQLAGKLQYF
TGTGCCAGCAGCTCCCCTCAACTAGCGGGGAAGCTTCAGTACTTC
>.|TRBV7-2|medium-sized|TRBJ1-1|12
CAIRTANTEAFF
TGTGCCATACGGACAGCGAACACTGAAGCTTTCTTT
>.|TRBV4-1|many|TRBJ1-2|15
CASSQIAGAVYGYTF
TGCGCCAGCAGCCAAATCGCAGGTGCCGTCTATGGCTACACCTTC
>.|TRBV11-3|medium-sized|TRBJ1-1|13
CASSLDGVSEAFF
TGTGCCAGCAGCTTAGACGGGGTTTCCGAAGCTTTCTTT
>.|TRBV7-2|many|TRBJ2-7|13
CASSYTGRGQQYF
TGTGCCAGCAGCTACACAGGGCGAGGTCAGCAGTACTTC
>.|TRBV11-2|many|TRBJ2-2|15
CASSLAPAVTGELFF
TGTGCCAGCAGCTTAGCTCCGGCGGTCACCGGGGAGCTGTTTTTT
>TRBD1|TRBV29-1|.|TRBJ1-2|13
CSVEAQGNYGYTF
TGCAGCGTTGAAGCACAGGGGAACTATGGCTACACCTTC
>.|TRBV30|many|TRBJ2-2|13
CAWKKGTTGELFF
TGTGCCTGGAAGAAGGGTACCACCGGGGAGCTGTTTTTT
>TRBD1|TRBV7-6|.|TRBJ1-1|15
CASSPLGQGLSEAFF
TGTGCCAGCAGCCCTCTGGGACAGGGTCTTTCTGAAGCTTTCTTT
>TRBD1|TRBV7-8|.|TRBJ2-3|16
CASSTQGARGTDTQYF
TGTGCCAGCAGCACCCAGGGGGCGAGGGGCACAGATACGCAGTATTTT
>.|TRBV7-7|many|TRBJ1-1|13
CASSLRVDTEAFF
TGTGCTAGCAGCCTCAGGGTGGACACTGAAGCTTTCTTT
>.|TRBV7-2|many|TRBJ2-2|16
CASSFAGPTNTGELFF
TGTGCCAGCAGCTTTGCTGGCCCTACGAACACCGGGGAGCTGTTTTTT
>TRBD1|TRBV27|many|TRBJ2-7|15
CASSQSGTGLYEQYF
TGTGCCAGCAGTCAATCCGGGACAGGACTCTACGAGCAGTACTTC
>.|TRBV9|.|TRBJ1-3|15
CASSVEESSGNTIYF
TGTGCCAGCAGCGTAGAGGAGAGCTCTGGAAACACCATATATTTT
>.|TRBV29-1|.|TRBJ2-5|13
CSVEPQIQETQYF
TGCAGCGTTGAACCGCAGATCCAAGAGACCCAGTACTTC
>.|TRBV9|few|TRBJ2-7|14
CASSVGQGGYEQYF
TGTGCCAGCAGCGTAGGTCAGGGTGGCTACGAGCAGTACTTC
>.|TRBV11-2|medium-sized|TRBJ1-3|14
CASSLSRGGNTIYF
TGTGCCAGCAGCTTAAGCCGGGGCGGAAACACCATATATTTT
>.|TRBV6-2/TRBV6-3|medium-sized|TRBJ2-6|15
CASSSRGAGANVLTF
TGTGCCAGCAGCTCCAGGGGGGCTGGGGCCAACGTCCTGACTTTC
>TRBD1|TRBV20-1|many|TRBJ2-1|14
CSAPGQGGYNEQFF
TGCAGTGCCCCTGGACAGGGGGGATACAATGAGCAGTTCTTC
>.|TRBV7-2|many|TRBJ2-1|13
CASSLRRGGEQFF
TGTGCCAGCAGCTTAAGGCGGGGCGGTGAGCAGTTCTTC
>.|TRBV5-4|many|TRBJ1-2|15
CASSFPGQNFYGYTF
TGTGCCAGCAGCTTCCCCGGACAGAACTTCTATGGCTACACCTTC
>.|TRBV12-3/TRBV12-4|many|TRBJ2-1|11
CASSLEWEQFF
TGTGCCAGCAGTTTAGAATGGGAGCAGTTCTTC
>TRBD1|TRBV6-5|many|TRBJ1-5|16
CASSLDGTGTGQPQHF
TGTGCCAGCAGTCTCGATGGGACAGGGACCGGGCAGCCCCAGCATTTT
>.|TRBV7-8|.|TRBJ1-6|12
CASSHRNSPLHF
TGTGCCAGCAGCCACAGAAATTCACCCCTCCACTTT
>.|TRBV30|.|TRBJ1-1|14
CAWKAEGFNTEAFF
TGTGCCTGGAAGGCAGAGGGTTTTAACACTGAAGCTTTCTTT
>.|TRBV7-9|.|TRBJ1-1|19
CASSFGRGGRGGPNTEAFF
TGTGCCAGCAGCTTTGGAAGAGGTGGCAGGGGTGGCCCAAACACTGAAGCTTTCTTT
>.|TRBV20-1|many|TRBJ1-2|13
CSAWQPGFNGYTF
TGCAGTGCGTGGCAGCCGGGGTTCAATGGCTACACCTTC
>.|TRBV7-2|.|TRBJ1-5|16
CASSLRAAFSNQPQHF
TGTGCCAGCAGCTTACGGGCGGCGTTTAGCAATCAGCCCCAGCATTTT
>TRBD1|TRBV29-1|many|TRBJ1-4|16
CSVEKGQTSTNEKLFF
TGCAGCGTTGAGAAGGGACAGACTTCAACTAATGAAAAACTGTTTTTT
>.|TRBV20-1|many|TRBJ2-4|15
CSAIEAALAKNIQYF
TGCAGTGCTATTGAGGCGGCCCTAGCCAAAAACATTCAGTACTTC
>.|TRBV25-1|medium-sized|TRBJ2-3|16
CASSEWTGPAKDTQYF
TGTGCCAGCAGTGAATGGACGGGGCCGGCAAAAGATACGCAGTATTTT
>.|TRBV7-9|many|TRBJ2-7|15
CASSAESSGMYEQYF
TGTGCCAGCAGCGCAGAGTCGTCAGGGATGTACGAGCAGTACTTC
>TRBD2|TRBV18|many|TRBJ2-7|12
CASSLLADEQYF
TGTGCCAGCTCACTACTAGCGGACGAGCAGTACTTC